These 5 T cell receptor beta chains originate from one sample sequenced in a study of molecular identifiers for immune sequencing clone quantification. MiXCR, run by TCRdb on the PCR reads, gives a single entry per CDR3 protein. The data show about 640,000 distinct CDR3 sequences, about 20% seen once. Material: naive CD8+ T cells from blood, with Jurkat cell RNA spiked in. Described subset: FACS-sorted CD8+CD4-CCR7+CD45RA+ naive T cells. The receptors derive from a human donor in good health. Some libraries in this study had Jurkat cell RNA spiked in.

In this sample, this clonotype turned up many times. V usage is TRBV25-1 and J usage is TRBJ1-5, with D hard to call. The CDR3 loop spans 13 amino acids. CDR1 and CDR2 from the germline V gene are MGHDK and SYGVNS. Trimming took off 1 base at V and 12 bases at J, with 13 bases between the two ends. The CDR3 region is CASSESSSVIQHF. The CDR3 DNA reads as TGTGCCAGCAGTGAATCTTCGTCGGTCATCCAGCATTTT.

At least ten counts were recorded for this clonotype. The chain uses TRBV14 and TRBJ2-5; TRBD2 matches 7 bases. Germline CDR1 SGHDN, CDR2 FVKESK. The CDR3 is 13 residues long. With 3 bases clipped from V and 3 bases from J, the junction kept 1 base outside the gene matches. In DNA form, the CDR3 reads TGTGCCAGCAGCCAGCTAGCGGAAGAGACCCAGTACTTC. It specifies CASSQLAEETQYF.

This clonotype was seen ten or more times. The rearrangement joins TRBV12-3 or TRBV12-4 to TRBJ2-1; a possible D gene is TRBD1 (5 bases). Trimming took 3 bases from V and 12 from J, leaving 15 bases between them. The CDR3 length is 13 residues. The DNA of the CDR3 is TGTGCCAGCAGTTTCCGACAGCTTGTAGGGCAGTTCTTC. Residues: CASSFRQLVGQFF.

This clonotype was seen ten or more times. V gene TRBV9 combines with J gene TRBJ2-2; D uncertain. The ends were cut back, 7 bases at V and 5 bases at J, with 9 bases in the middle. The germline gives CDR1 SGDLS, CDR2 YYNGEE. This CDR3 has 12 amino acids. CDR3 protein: CASQPYTGELFF. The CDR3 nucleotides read TGTGCCAGCCAGCCTTATACCGGGGAGCTGTTTTTT.

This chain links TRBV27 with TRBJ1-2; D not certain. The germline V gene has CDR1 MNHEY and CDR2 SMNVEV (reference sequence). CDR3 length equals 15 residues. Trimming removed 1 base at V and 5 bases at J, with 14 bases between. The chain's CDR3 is CASSLYGEVSYGYTF. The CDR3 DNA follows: TGTGCCAGCAGTTTATATGGGGAAGTATCGTATGGCTACACCTTC.